The text below deals with one TCR beta chain. Its antigen remains unknown. The CDR3 extends over 16 amino acids. CDR1 is LNHDA and CDR2 is SQIVND in the germline V gene (reference sequence). The V and J ends lost 2 bases and 2 bases, in that order; junction bases with no gene match: 9. These data are taken from a study of T cell repertoires in cytomegalovirus infection. Background on the study: Recently described HLA-C-restricted plus well-studied HLA-B-restricted CMV epitopes were used. Both CMV infection and a matching HLA type were indicated by public TCR beta signatures. Study outcomes and limitations: CMV carriers with the relevant HLA were identified by cumulative public TCR beta family frequency. In two of eight donors, the top clonotype was HLA-C-restricted CMV-specific.

MiXCR, applied by TCRdb to the reads, yields one record per CDR3 protein. The sample has approximately 390,000 distinct CDR3 sequences; approximately 30% are singletons. Here the sequenced sample was cultured PBMCs, taken from culture after CMV antigen stimulation. This sequence was found in a human donor in good health (CMV status not recorded). Some clones in this sample may be carry-over from other donors' samples. The gene calls are TRBV19 and TRBJ2-7, with 7 bases identical to TRBD1. CDR3: CASSIKGDSQAYEQYF. CDR3 DNA: TGTGCCAGTAGTATAAAGGGGGACAGCCAAGCCTACGAGCAGTACTTC.